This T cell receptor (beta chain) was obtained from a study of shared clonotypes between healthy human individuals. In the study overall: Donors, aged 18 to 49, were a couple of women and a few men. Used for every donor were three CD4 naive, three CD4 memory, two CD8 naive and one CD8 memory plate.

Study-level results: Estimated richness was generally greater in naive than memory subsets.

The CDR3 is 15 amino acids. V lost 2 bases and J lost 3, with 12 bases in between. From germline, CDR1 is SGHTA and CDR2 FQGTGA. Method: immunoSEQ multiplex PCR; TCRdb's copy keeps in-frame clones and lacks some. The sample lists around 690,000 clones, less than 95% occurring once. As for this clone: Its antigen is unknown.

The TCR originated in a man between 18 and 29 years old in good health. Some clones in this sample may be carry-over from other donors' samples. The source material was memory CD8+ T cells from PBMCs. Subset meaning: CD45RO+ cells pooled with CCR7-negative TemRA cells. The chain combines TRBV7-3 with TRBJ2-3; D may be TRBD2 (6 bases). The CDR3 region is CASSLDGTSTDTQYF. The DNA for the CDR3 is TGTGCCAGCAGCTTAGACGGGACTTCGACAGATACGCAGTATTTT. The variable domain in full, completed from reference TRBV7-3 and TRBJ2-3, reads GAGVSQTPSNKVTEKGKYVELRCDPISGHTALYWYRQSLGQGPEFLIYFQGTGAADDSGLPNDRFFAVRPEGSVSTLKIQRTERGDSAVYLCASSLDGTSTDTQYFGPGTRLTVL.